This T cell receptor (beta chain) was identified during a study of post-analysis software for immune sequencing data. Findings of the study overall: Controls had significantly higher normalized Chao1 diversity than multiple sclerosis patients. Patients used several TRBV segments, including TRBV5-6, TRBV5-1 and TRBV20-1, more often than controls.

The V gene's germline CDR1 is MNHNS and CDR2 SASEGT. The CDR3 totals 19 residues. Unique molecular identifiers were carried by the TCR beta cDNA libraries. TCRdb redid the calling of the PCR reads with MiXCR, one entry per CDR3 protein. The table includes more than 450,000 distinct CDR3 sequences, around a third detected once. A remark on this clonotype: Its antigen is unknown.

This rearrangement joins TRBV6-1 to TRBJ2-4; 11 nucleotides align to TRBD2. The DNA end is more similar to TRBJ2-5, so the J call may be wrong. Input material: blood. The clonotype was recovered from a girl under 18 with multiple sclerosis. CDR3 sequence reads: CASSRRGWASGRSMETQYF. CDR3 DNA: TGTGCCAGCAGTCGACGGGGGTGGGCTAGCGGGAGGAGCATGGAGACCCAGTACTTC.